This T cell receptor beta chain was obtained from a study of identical twins. This CDR3 contains 16 residues. Germline loops: CDR1 SGHRS, CDR2 YFSETQ. V lost 4 bases and J lost 7; bases outside the gene matches: 13. This clonotype came up once. Its antigen is still unknown. Study observations and caveats: One should note that invariant MAIT and iNKT cells could partly confound zero-insertion analyses.

TCRdb called the 5' RACE reads again in MiXCR, with one record for every CDR3 protein. The sample holds 550,000 to 700,000 distinct CDR3 sequences, 21% seen once. This sample was also put to use in a study of T cells expressing NK-cell markers. This second report adds: The authors sequenced eight donors, of whom seven were HCMV-seropositive and one was seronegative. In a handful of donors, dominant NKG2C+ clonotypes were about 1.0-7.0% of CD8+ T cells.

The sample comprised PBMCs. The chain carries TRBV5-1 and TRBJ2-1; TRBD2 matches at 8 bases. This TCR came from a woman aged 18-29 years in good health. CDR3 DNA sequence: TGCGCCAGCAGCGGTAGCGGGGCCCAAAGCCGGAATGAGCAGTTCTTC. It translates to CASSGSGAQSRNEQFF.